A single T cell receptor beta chain is shown here with its context. Germline values: CDR1 SEHNR, CDR2 FQNEAQ (reference sequence). Trimming shortened V by 5 bases and J by 1 base, and 8 bases separated the two germline ends. The CDR3 extends over 13 amino acids. The data were produced by immunoSEQ multiplex PCR, yet TCRdb's version contains in-frame clones alone and is incomplete. Of some 200,000 clones in the sample, 85% to 90% are singletons; the top ten hold about 3%. This sample stems from a study of blood T cell repertoires in COVID-19. Study-wide background: Acute and convalescent COVID-19 specimens originated in the United States, Italy and Spain.

The sample comprised PBMCs or T cells enriched from blood (not recorded which). J is TRBJ1-1 and V is TRBV7-9; D unclear. This sequence was found in a woman under 30 in a cohort exposed to, infected with or recovered from COVID-19 (not recorded which). The CDR3 DNA reads as TGTGCCAGCAGCCCCCCCGGGAACACTGAAGCTTTCTTT. Translating it yields CASSPPGNTEAFF. The complete variable domain, with remaining parts taken from reference TRBV7-9 and TRBJ1-1, reads DTGVSQNPRHKITKRGQNVTFRCDPISEHNRLYWYRQTLGQGPEFLTYFQNEAQLEKSRLLSDRFSAERPKGSFSTLEIQRTEQGDSAMYLCASSPPGNTEAFFGQGTRLTVV.